Below, 2 T cell receptor beta chains from the same sample are listed, as sequenced in a study of CD4 T cells in relation to SARS-CoV-2 and coronaviruses. The data were produced by immunoSEQ multiplex PCR, yet TCRdb's version contains in-frame clones alone and is incomplete. The table shows some 40,000 clones, with 77% occurring only once. For these receptors, no antigen is known. The sequenced sample consisted of memory CD4+ T cells from PBMCs, cultured in vitro. The receptors originated from an adult with COVID-19.

This clone is a singleton in its sample. The chain uses TRBV7-3 and TRBJ2-2, with TRBD2 matching 7 bases. From germline, CDR1 is SGHTA and CDR2 FQGTGA. CDR3 length: 13 amino acids. Germline trimming cut 5 bases from V and 5 bases from J; bases unmatched to any gene: 2. The CDR3 spells CASSRRGTGELFF. DNA for the CDR3: TGTGCCAGCAGCCGGCGGGGGACCGGGGAGCTGTTTTTT.

The V gene is TRBV7-6, the J gene TRBJ2-7; TRBD1 matches at 12 bases. CDR3 length: 13 residues. The trim removed 5 bases at V and 5 bases at J, leaving 1 base unmatched. Germline V gene sequence: CDR1 SGHVS, CDR2 FNYEAQ. The CDR3 coding sequence is TGTGCCAGCAGCCGGGACAGGGGGCACGAGCAGTACTTC. Protein product: CASSRDRGHEQYF.